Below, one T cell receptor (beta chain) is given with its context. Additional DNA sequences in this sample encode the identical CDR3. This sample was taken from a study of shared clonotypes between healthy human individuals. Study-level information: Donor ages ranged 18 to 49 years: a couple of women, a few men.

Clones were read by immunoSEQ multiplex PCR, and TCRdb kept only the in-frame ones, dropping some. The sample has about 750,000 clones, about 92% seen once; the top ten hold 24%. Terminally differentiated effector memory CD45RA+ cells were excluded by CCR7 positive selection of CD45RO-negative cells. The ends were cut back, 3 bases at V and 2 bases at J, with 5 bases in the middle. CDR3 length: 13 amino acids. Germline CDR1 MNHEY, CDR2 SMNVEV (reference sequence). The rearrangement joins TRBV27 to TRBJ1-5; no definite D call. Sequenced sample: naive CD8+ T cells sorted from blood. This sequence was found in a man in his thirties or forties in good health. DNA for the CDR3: TGTGCCAGCAGTTTCGGGGGCAATCAGCCCCAGCATTTT. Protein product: CASSFGGNQPQHF.